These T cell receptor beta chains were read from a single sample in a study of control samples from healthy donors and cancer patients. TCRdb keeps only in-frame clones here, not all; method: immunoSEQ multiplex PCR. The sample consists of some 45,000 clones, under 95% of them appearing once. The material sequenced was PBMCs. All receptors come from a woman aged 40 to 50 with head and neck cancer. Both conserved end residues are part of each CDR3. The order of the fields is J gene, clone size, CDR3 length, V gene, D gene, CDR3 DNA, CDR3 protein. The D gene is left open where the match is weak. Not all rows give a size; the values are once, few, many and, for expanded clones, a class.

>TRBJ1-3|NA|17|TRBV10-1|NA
TGCGCCAGCAGTGAGTCGAGAAAGGGAGCGACTGGAAACACCATATATTTT
CASSESRKGATGNTIYF
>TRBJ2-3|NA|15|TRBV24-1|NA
TGTGCCACCAGTGATTTGAGGGGGAGGGCAGATACGCAGTATTTT
CATSDLRGRADTQYF
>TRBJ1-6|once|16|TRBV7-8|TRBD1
TGTGCCAGCAGCTTATCCCGGGACAGGGGAAATTCACCCCTCCACTTT
CASSLSRDRGNSPLHF
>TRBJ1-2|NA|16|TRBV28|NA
TGTGCCAGCAGTTTTGTCAGGGAAAGTAATGTTCATGGCTACACCTTC
CASSFVRESNVHGYTF
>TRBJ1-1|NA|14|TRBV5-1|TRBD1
TGCGCCAGCAGCTGGGGGACAGGGAACACTGAAGCTTTCTTT
CASSWGTGNTEAFF
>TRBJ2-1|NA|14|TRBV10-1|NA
TGCGCCAGCAGCGGACAGGCGGGGACTAATGAGCAGTTCTTC
CASSGQAGTNEQFF
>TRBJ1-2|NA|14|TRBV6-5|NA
TGTGCCAGCAGTTACTCGGACCAGGGCTATGGCTACACCTTC
CASSYSDQGYGYTF
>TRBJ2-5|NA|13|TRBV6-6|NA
TGTGCCAGCAGCTCCAGAGCCCAAGAGACCCAGTACTTC
CASSSRAQETQYF
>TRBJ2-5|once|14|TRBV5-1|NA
TGCGCCAGCAGCTTGGTTGCAGGGGTGGAGACCCAGTACTTC
CASSLVAGVETQYF
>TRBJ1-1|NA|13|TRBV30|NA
TGTGCCTGGAGCCAGGGAAAGAACACTGAAGCTTTCTTT
CAWSQGKNTEAFF
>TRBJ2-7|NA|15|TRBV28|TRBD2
TGTGCCAGCAGTTCCGGGACTAGCTCGAGCTACGAGCAGTACTTC
CASSSGTSSSYEQYF
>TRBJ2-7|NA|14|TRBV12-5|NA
TGTGCTAGTGGTTTGGGGGACCGTTCCTACGAGCAGTACTTC
CASGLGDRSYEQYF
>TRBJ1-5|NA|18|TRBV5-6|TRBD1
TGTGCCAGCAGCTATGCCGGGACAGGGGGGTATAGCAATCAGCCCCAGCATTTT
CASSYAGTGGYSNQPQHF
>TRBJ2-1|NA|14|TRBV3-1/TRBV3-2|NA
TGTGCCAGCAGCCGGGGGAGCTCCTACAATGAGCAGTTCTTC
CASSRGSSYNEQFF
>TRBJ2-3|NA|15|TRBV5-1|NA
TGCGCCAGCAGCTTGGCCTCGACCAGCGCAGATACGCAGTATTTT
CASSLASTSADTQYF
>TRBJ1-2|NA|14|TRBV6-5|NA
TGTGCCAGCAGTTACAGGGGGGAAAACTATGGCTACACCTTC
CASSYRGENYGYTF
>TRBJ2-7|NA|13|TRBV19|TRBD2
TGTGCCACTGGGACTAGCGGCTCCTACGAGCAGTACTTC
CATGTSGSYEQYF
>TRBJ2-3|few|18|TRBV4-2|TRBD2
TGTGCCAGCAGCCAAGATAAGGGGGGACTAGCGGGGACAGATACGCAGTATTTT
CASSQDKGGLAGTDTQYF
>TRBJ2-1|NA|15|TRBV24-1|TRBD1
TGTGCCACCGGGATGGCTGGACAGGGATTCAATGAGCAGTTCTTC
CATGMAGQGFNEQFF
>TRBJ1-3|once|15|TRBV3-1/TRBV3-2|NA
TGTGCCAGCAGCCAAGACAGGGTACCTGGAAACACCATATATTTT
CASSQDRVPGNTIYF
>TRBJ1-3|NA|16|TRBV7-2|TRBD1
TGTGCCAGCAGCCCCCAAGGACAGGGAGGTGGAAACACCATATATTTT
CASSPQGQGGGNTIYF
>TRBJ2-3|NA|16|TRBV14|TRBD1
TGTGCCAGCAGCCAAAGACGGGACAGTTACACAGATACGCAGTATTTT
CASSQRRDSYTDTQYF
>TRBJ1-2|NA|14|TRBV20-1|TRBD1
TGCAGTGCTAGTGTGACAGGGCCTAACTATGGCTACACCTTC
CSASVTGPNYGYTF
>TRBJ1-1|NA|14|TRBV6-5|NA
TGTGCCAGCAGTCCCACGGCGGGGAAGGCTGAAGCTTTCTTT
CASSPTAGKAEAFF
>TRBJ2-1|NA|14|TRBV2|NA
TGTGCCAGCAATCTCCCAGTAGGTTCTGGAGAGCAGTTCTTC
CASNLPVGSGEQFF
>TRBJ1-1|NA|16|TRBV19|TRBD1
TGTGCCAGTAGTACCCTCGGACAGGGCGTGAACACTGAAGCTTTCTTT
CASSTLGQGVNTEAFF
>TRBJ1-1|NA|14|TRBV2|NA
TGTGCCAGCAGTCTCCCCAGCAGGAACACTGAAGCTTTCTTT
CASSLPSRNTEAFF
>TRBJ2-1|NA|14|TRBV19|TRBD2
TGTGCCAGCGGGGGGTCAATCAGGAACAATGAGCAGTTCTTC
CASGGSIRNNEQFF
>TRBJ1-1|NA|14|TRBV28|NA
TGTGCCAGCAGTTTGGTCCAGGGGAACACTGAAGCTTTCTTT
CASSLVQGNTEAFF
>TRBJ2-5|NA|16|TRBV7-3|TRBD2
TGTGCCAGCAGCTTAAATGCGGCGGGAGTGAGTGAGACCCAGTACTTC
CASSLNAAGVSETQYF
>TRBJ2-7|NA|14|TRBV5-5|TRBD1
TGTGCCAGCAGCAAGGACAGGGGGCTACACGAGCAGTACTTC
CASSKDRGLHEQYF
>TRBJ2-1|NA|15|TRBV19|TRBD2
TGTGCCAGTAGTATTGGACTAGCGGCCCTTAATGAGCAGTTCTTC
CASSIGLAALNEQFF